This is a list of T cell receptor beta chains from one sample in a study of siplizumab effects on memory and regulatory T cells. The method was immunoSEQ multiplex PCR; TCRdb's version includes in-frame clones alone and lacks a portion of them. This table holds about 72,000 clones, 75% to 95% found once. The specimen sequenced was CD8+ T cells sorted from blood. Every receptor here comes from a human donor in good health. Each CDR3 is given with its conserved first and last residue. The order of the fields is J gene, clone size, V gene, D gene, CDR3 protein, CDR3 DNA. The D gene is left open where the match is weak. Not all rows give a size; the values are once, few, many and, for expanded clones, a class.

TRBJ1-4,-,TRBV19,-,CASSTGTRVEKLFF,TGTGCCAGTAGTACGGGGACGCGGGTCGAAAAACTGTTTTTT
TRBJ2-3,-,TRBV2,TRBD1,CASSNSGQGSDTQYF,TGTGCCAGCAGTAACTCGGGACAGGGCTCAGATACGCAGTATTTT
TRBJ2-1,-,TRBV9,TRBD2,CASSVESGGSYNEQFF,TGTGCCAGCAGCGTAGAATCGGGAGGAAGCTACAATGAGCAGTTCTTC
TRBJ2-1,few,TRBV19,-,CASSTQGLGEQFF,TGTGCCAGTAGTACCCAGGGACTGGGTGAGCAGTTCTTC
TRBJ2-1,-,TRBV6-5,-,CASSSGVHEQFF,TGTGCCAGCAGTTCAGGGGTTCATGAGCAGTTCTTC
TRBJ2-7,-,TRBV27,TRBD2,CASSSYSGGDFYEQYF,TGTGCCAGCAGTTCATACAGCGGGGGGGACTTCTACGAGCAGTACTTC
TRBJ2-1,-,TRBV7-6,TRBD2,CASSSGLADNEQFF,TGTGCCAGCAGCTCGGGACTAGCGGACAATGAGCAGTTCTTC
TRBJ2-4,-,TRBV30,TRBD1,CAGSPGQGKDIQYF,TGTGCCGGGTCTCCGGGACAGGGGAAGGACATTCAGTACTTC
TRBJ2-1,-,TRBV7-9,-,CASSLDPNEQFF,TGTGCCAGCAGCTTAGATCCCAATGAGCAGTTCTTC
TRBJ2-5,-,TRBV4-1,TRBD2,CASSPRPEGLAGPQGTQYF,TGCGCCAGCAGCCCTCGCCCTGAGGGGCTAGCGGGGCCACAAGGGACCCAGTACTTC
TRBJ2-5,-,TRBV7-9,TRBD2,CASSKLAVQETQYF,TGTGCCAGCAGCAAACTAGCGGTCCAAGAGACCCAGTACTTC
TRBJ1-1,few,TRBV19,-,CASSISVNTEAFF,TGTGCCAGTAGTATAAGTGTGAACACTGAAGCTTTCTTT
TRBJ1-1,medium-sized,TRBV7-6,TRBD1,CASRLGQGNTEAFF,TGTGCCAGCAGACTGGGACAGGGGAACACTGAAGCTTTCTTT
TRBJ2-2,-,TRBV7-9,-,CASSGAGELFF,TGTGCCAGCAGCGGAGCCGGGGAGCTGTTTTTT
TRBJ2-7,-,TRBV14,TRBD1,CASSQSRTGASYEQYF,TGTGCCAGCAGCCAGTCCAGGACAGGGGCTTCCTACGAGCAGTACTTC
TRBJ2-7,-,TRBV9,-,CASSAGYEQYF,TGTGCCAGCAGCGCGGGATACGAGCAGTACTTC
TRBJ2-1,-,TRBV4-1,-,CASSQVQSEQFF,TGCGCCAGCAGCCAAGTACAGAGTGAGCAGTTCTTC
TRBJ1-5,-,TRBV25-1,-,CASSPGRDPAGPQHF,TGTGCCAGCAGTCCAGGGCGGGACCCGGCCGGGCCCCAGCATTTT
TRBJ2-2,-,TRBV28,-,CASSFLGAGELFF,TGTGCCAGCAGTTTTCTGGGGGCCGGGGAGCTGTTTTTT
TRBJ2-1,-,TRBV27,TRBD2,CASTAISTSGPYNEQFF,TGTGCCAGCACCGCGATAAGCACTAGCGGACCCTACAATGAGCAGTTCTTC
TRBJ2-1,few,TRBV7-9,-,CASRFSINEQFF,TGTGCCAGCAGGTTTTCCATAAATGAGCAGTTCTTC
TRBJ1-1,-,TRBV5-5,TRBD1,CASTLGGGTTEAFF,TGTGCCAGCACCTTAGGGGGCGGGACCACTGAAGCTTTCTTT
TRBJ1-1,few,TRBV6-4,-,CASSDVGGTEAFF,TGTGCCAGCAGTGACGTCGGGGGCACTGAAGCTTTCTTT
TRBJ2-3,-,TRBV2,-,CARTDPASTDTQYF,TGTGCCCGAACGGACCCAGCTAGCACAGATACGCAGTATTTT
TRBJ2-3,-,TRBV6-5,TRBD1,CASTTGTATDTQYF,TGTGCCAGCACAACCGGGACAGCCACAGATACGCAGTATTTT
TRBJ2-7,once,TRBV19,-,CASSIGGGGGSYEQYF,TGTGCCAGTAGCATCGGGGGCGGCGGCGGGAGCTACGAGCAGTACTTC
TRBJ2-7,-,TRBV6-5,-,CASSYDGAYEQYF,TGTGCCAGCAGTTACGACGGGGCCTACGAGCAGTACTTC